Below are 29 T cell receptor beta chains sequenced from a single sample in a study of cytomegalovirus exposure and HLA in healthy donors. Primers: 60 Vbeta forward and 13 Jbeta reverse. Here immunoSEQ multiplex PCR was the method, and the copy in TCRdb shows in-frame clones only, minus some. The table has around 170,000 clones, 81% seen once. The specimen sequenced was PBMCs. The receptors here all came from a man in his fifties or sixties in good health and CMV-seronegative.

The J gene is TRBJ1-3, the V gene TRBV11-2; possibly TRBD1 for D (6 bases). CDR1 and CDR2 (germline): SGHAT, FQNNGV. Trimming shortened V by 5 bases and J by 4 bases, and 12 bases separated the two germline ends. The CDR3 spans 14 residues. The DNA for the CDR3 is TGTGCCAGCAGCAGGGGGGGGATCGGAAACACCATATATTTT. Protein product: CASSRGGIGNTIYF.

This clone was observed once. The J gene is TRBJ2-1, the V gene TRBV9; TRBD2 matches at 7 bases. Trimming removed 0 bases from V and 7 bases from J; junction bases left unmatched: 7. Germline V gene data show CDR1 as SGDLS and CDR2 as YYNGEE. The CDR3 has 15 amino acids. DNA for the CDR3: TGTGCCAGCAGCGTAGCTAACGGGGGGAGAAATGAGCAGTTCTTC. Encoded protein: CASSVANGGRNEQFF.

V and J are TRBV9 and TRBJ2-1; TRBD2 matches 9 bases. V was pared by 4 bases and J by 3 bases, with 5 bases of the junction left unmatched. Germline loops: CDR1 SGDLS, CDR2 YYNGEE. This CDR3 has 15 amino acids. The CDR3 is CASSPASGIYNEQFF. In DNA, the CDR3 is TGTGCCAGCAGCCCTGCTAGCGGGATCTACAATGAGCAGTTCTTC.

V gene TRBV10-3 combines with J gene TRBJ2-5; 7 positions match TRBD1. The CDR3 spans 14 residues. Trimming cost V 2 bases and J 2 bases; bases outside gene matches: 2. Germline V gives CDR1 ENHRY, CDR2 SYGVKD. DNA for the CDR3: TGTGCCATCAGTGAGCGGGACAGACAAGAGACCCAGTACTTC. Its protein product is CAISERDRQETQYF.

This chain joins TRBV2 and TRBJ2-3; D remains unclear. Germline lookup yields CDR1 SNHLY and CDR2 FYNNEI. The length of the CDR3 is 12 residues. With 6 bases removed from V and 8 bases from J, the gap between germline ends came to 12 bases. The CDR3 nucleotides are TGTGCCAGCAGCGCTGGTCGAGGTACGCAGTATTTT. Amino acid sequence: CASSAGRGTQYF.

The genes are TRBV4-3 and TRBJ2-1; TRBD2 aligns across 13 bases. Losses at the gene ends were 0 bases for V and 9 bases for J; bases not matched to a gene: 5. CDR3 length: 16 residues. Germline V lookup: CDR1 LGHNA, CDR2 YSLEER. DNA for the CDR3: TGCGCCAGCAGCCAAGAAACTAGCGGGGGGGCTGGTGAGCAGTTCTTC. Residues: CASSQETSGGAGEQFF.

The rearrangement links TRBV2 to TRBJ1-1; 8 bases map to TRBD1. J was trimmed by 5 bases and V by 2 bases; bases with no gene match: 4. CDR3 length: 14 residues. Germline CDR1 and CDR2: SNHLY and FYNNEI. In DNA form, the CDR3 reads TGTGCCAGCAGTGAACAGGGGGCGAGGACTGAAGCTTTCTTT. Residues: CASSEQGARTEAFF. Together with reference TRBV2 and TRBJ1-1, the CDR3 gives the full variable domain: EPEVTQTPSHQVTQMGQEVILRCVPISNHLYFYWYRQILGQKVEFLVSFYNNEISEKSEIFDDQFSVERPDGSNFTLKIRSTKLEDSAMYFCASSEQGARTEAFFGQGTRLTVV.

The chain joins TRBV5-1 to TRBJ2-7; weak D call: TRBD1 (5 bases). CDR1 is SGHRS, CDR2 YFSETQ, per germline. V shed 5 bases and J shed 2 bases, with 14 bases lying between them. The CDR3 spans 14 residues. The DNA of the CDR3 is TGCGCCAGCAGGCCCACAGGCGGTACCTACGAGCAGTACTTC. Residues: CASRPTGGTYEQYF.

In its sample, this clone was seen once. This chain uses TRBV7-7 with TRBJ2-2; D unresolved. This CDR3 is 14 amino acids long. The V gene's germline CDR1 is SSHAT and CDR2 FNYEAQ (reference sequence). Trimming stripped 1 base from V and 7 bases from J, with 10 bases between. The chain's CDR3 is CASSLGTANGELFF. CDR3 nucleotides: TGTGCCAGCAGCTTAGGAACAGCCAACGGGGAGCTGTTTTTT. The variable domain in full, with the rest retrieved from reference TRBV7-7 and TRBJ2-2, is GAGVSQSPRYKVTKRGQDVTLRCDPISSHATLYWYQQALGQGPEFLTYFNYEAQPDKSGLPSDRFSAERPEGSISTLTIQRTEQRDSAMYRCASSLGTANGELFFGEGSRLTVL.

The chain has TRBV7-2 and TRBJ2-7; 9 bases map to TRBD2. The CDR3 is made up of 14 amino acids. The germline gives CDR1 SGHTA, CDR2 FQGNSA. J was trimmed by 6 bases and V by 2 bases; bases with no gene match: 5. CDR3 DNA: TGTGCCAGCAGCTTAAGCGGGGGGACGGGCGAGCAGTACTTC. This codes for CASSLSGGTGEQYF.

The J gene is TRBJ2-7, the V gene TRBV10-3, with TRBD2 identical over 11 bases. The CDR3 runs to 15 residues. Per the germline V gene, CDR1 is ENHRY and CDR2 is SYGVKD. The V gene end was trimmed by 4 bases and the J gene end by 0 bases; junction bases not matched to a gene: 2. This CDR3 is CAISASGGYSYEQYF. CDR3 sequence (DNA): TGTGCCATCAGTGCTAGCGGGGGGTACTCCTACGAGCAGTACTTC.

A few counts support this clone. This chain links TRBV5-4 with TRBJ2-3; 11 bases are shared with TRBD2. The length of the CDR3 is 15 residues. V dropped 4 bases and J dropped 4; count of bases not matched to a gene: 5. Germline assignment: CDR1 SGHNT and CDR2 YYREEE (reference sequence). The CDR3 loop is CASSLLAGGPDTQYF. The DNA for the CDR3 is TGTGCCAGCAGCCTCCTAGCGGGGGGCCCAGATACGCAGTATTTT.

This chain links TRBV18 with TRBJ1-2, with 7 positions matching TRBD1. The germline V gene has CDR1 KGHSH and CDR2 LQKENI. CDR3 length: 13 amino acids. V dropped 3 bases and J dropped 6; count of bases not matched to a gene: 4. The CDR3 loop reads CASSPGQDHGYTF. As DNA, the CDR3 is TGTGCCAGCTCACCCGGACAGGATCATGGCTACACCTTC.

The chain recombines TRBV29-1 with TRBJ1-3; unclear D gene. Germline V gives CDR1 SQVTM, CDR2 ANQGSEA. The CDR3 runs to 12 residues. V was pared by 3 bases and J by 3 bases, with 6 bases between. The CDR3 DNA sequence: TGCAGCGTTGAGACAAGTGGAAACACCATATATTTT. This translates into CSVETSGNTIYF.

This rearrangement joins TRBV4-2 to TRBJ2-3, with 7 nucleotides matching TRBD2. Germline CDR1 is LGHNA and CDR2 is YNFKEQ. The CDR3 spans 14 residues. J lost 5 bases, V lost 0 bases, and 2 bases had no gene match. The CDR3 protein is CASSQETSRDTQYF. DNA for the CDR3: TGTGCCAGCAGCCAAGAGACTAGCCGAGATACGCAGTATTTT.

The chain has TRBV9 and TRBJ1-5; no clear D gene. CDR1 is SGDLS and CDR2 is YYNGEE in the germline V gene. V lost 0 bases and J lost 0, with 4 bases in between. The CDR3 is 14 residues long. The CDR3 DNA reads TGTGCCAGCAGCGTAGGCGGTAGCAATCAGCCCCAGCATTTT. It codes for CASSVGGSNQPQHF.

There are a few counts of this clone. The CDR3 sequence is CASSVEGRGADEQFF. The CDR3 DNA sequence: TGTGCCAGCAGCGTAGAAGGCCGTGGGGCAGATGAGCAGTTCTTC. The rearrangement links TRBV9 to TRBJ2-1, with a possible D match to TRBD1 (5 bases). Germline CDR1 reads SGDLS; CDR2 reads YYNGEE. The CDR3 runs 15 residues. Trimming removed 0 bases at V and 8 bases at J, with 15 bases between.

The chain employs TRBV18 and TRBJ1-3; 7 nucleotides agree with TRBD1. The ends lost 6 bases at V and 4 bases at J; junction bases unmatched: 3. The germline V gene has CDR1 KGHSH and CDR2 LQKENI. The CDR3 spans 13 residues. The CDR3: CASSTGAGNTIYF. For the CDR3, the DNA is TGTGCCAGCTCCACAGGGGCCGGAAACACCATATATTTT.

V gene TRBV7-2 combines with J gene TRBJ1-2; TRBD1 matches at 8 bases. This CDR3 has 13 amino acids. Germline trimming cut 4 bases from V and 4 bases from J; bases unmatched to any gene: 2. CDR1 is SGHTA, CDR2 FQGNSA, per germline. The CDR3 nucleotides are TGTGCCAGCAGCTCTACAGGGGGCTATGGCTACACCTTC. It encodes CASSSTGGYGYTF.

In its sample, this clone was seen once. The chain couples TRBV6-6 to TRBJ1-2; D possibly corresponds to TRBD1 (6 bases). The V end was cut by 4 bases, the J end by 1 base, with 16 bases between. The CDR3 spans 16 residues. Germline-derived CDR1 and CDR2 are MNHNY and SVGAGI (reference sequence). The chain's CDR3 is CASSFTQGPDNYGYTF. The CDR3 DNA reads as TGTGCCAGCAGTTTCACCCAGGGGCCGGATAACTATGGCTACACCTTC.

This clone has just one count. The rearrangement links TRBV27 to TRBJ1-1; a weak D match, TRBD1 (6 bases). V was trimmed by 5 bases and J by 8 bases, leaving 12 bases between them. The germline V gene has CDR1 MNHEY and CDR2 SMNVEV (reference sequence). The CDR3 covers 12 residues. CDR3 nucleotides: TGTGCCAGCAGTACAAACAGGGCAGAAGCTTTCTTT. Its translation: CASSTNRAEAFF.

This clone has a single count. V and J are TRBV5-5 and TRBJ1-1, with D uncertain. CDR1 SGHKS and CDR2 YYEKEE come from the germline V gene (reference sequence). The length of the CDR3 is 15 residues. Trimming cost V 3 bases and J 3 bases, with 15 bases left between them. CDR3 DNA sequence: TGTGCCAGCAGCTCGGTCGGAGGGTTTGACACTGAAGCTTTCTTT. This encodes CASSSVGGFDTEAFF.

The J gene is TRBJ2-7, the V gene TRBV30; 9 bases are shared with TRBD1. The CDR3 length is 16 residues. V shed 7 bases and J 2 bases; nucleotides not matched to a gene: 15. Germline V gives CDR1 GTSNPN, CDR2 SVGIG (reference sequence). The CDR3 sequence is CAFRPVGTGSPYEQYF. Written as DNA, the CDR3 is TGTGCCTTTCGGCCGGTGGGGACAGGGAGCCCCTACGAGCAGTACTTC.

The chain links TRBV6-5 to TRBJ2-7, with 7 nucleotides matching TRBD1. Germline trimming cut 2 bases from V and 6 bases from J; bases unmatched to any gene: 10. Germline CDR1 reads MNHEY; CDR2 reads SVGAGI. This CDR3 has 15 amino acids. CDR3: CASSYTWDSGGEQYF. CDR3 bases: TGTGCCAGCAGTTACACCTGGGACAGCGGCGGCGAGCAGTACTTC.

CDR3 in amino acids: CASTPGTGRSNQPQHF. The CDR3 DNA sequence: TGTGCCAGTACCCCCGGGACAGGACGGAGCAATCAGCCCCAGCATTTT. V usage is TRBV19 and J usage is TRBJ1-5; 8 positions agree with TRBD1. This CDR3 is built from 16 residues. Germline V gene sequence: CDR1 LNHDA, CDR2 SQIVND (reference sequence). The V and J ends lost 7 bases and 1 base, in that order; junction bases with no gene match: 9.

The chain joins TRBV6-1 to TRBJ1-2; 9 nucleotides line up with TRBD1. The CDR3 is 14 amino acids. Germline trimming cut 6 bases from V and 3 bases from J; bases unmatched to any gene: 5. Germline V lookup: CDR1 MNHNS, CDR2 SASEGT. CDR3: CASRDTGGYYGYTF. CDR3 DNA sequence: TGTGCCAGCAGGGACACAGGGGGCTACTATGGCTACACCTTC.

The chain uses TRBV2 and TRBJ2-3; D perhaps matches TRBD1 (6 bases). This CDR3 is built from 16 residues. The ends were cut back, 6 bases at V and 5 bases at J, with 21 bases in the middle. From germline, CDR1 is SNHLY and CDR2 FYNNEI. The CDR3 is CASRIDRWGFGDTQYF. CDR3 DNA sequence: TGTGCCAGCAGAATTGACAGGTGGGGGTTCGGAGATACGCAGTATTTT.

The chain links TRBV27 to TRBJ1-5; the D gene is possibly TRBD1 (5 bases). The CDR3 spans 17 residues. V was trimmed by 5 bases and J by 3 bases, leaving 20 bases between them. Germline CDR1 MNHEY, CDR2 SMNVEV (reference sequence). CDR3 sequence reads: CASSPQNRPFDNQPQHF. In nucleotides, the CDR3 is TGTGCCAGCAGTCCTCAGAACAGGCCCTTTGACAATCAGCCCCAGCATTTT.

The genes are TRBV7-9 and TRBJ1-5; D not resolved. The V and J ends lost 5 bases and 1 base respectively, with 9 bases between them. This CDR3 is 14 amino acids long. The germline gives CDR1 SEHNR, CDR2 FQNEAQ (reference sequence). CDR3 DNA: TGTGCCAGCAGCCAAGGAGCGAGCAATCAGCCCCAGCATTTT. Translated, it gives CASSQGASNQPQHF.